The T cell receptor beta chain under discussion was sequenced for a study of CD8+ T cells in alopecia areata. For the study at large: Twice daily, treated patients received 5 to 10 mg of oral tofacitinib.

This clone was counted between two and nine times. In each case, RNA was isolated and then reverse transcribed into cDNA as the sequencing template. Sequenced by immunoSEQ multiplex PCR; TCRdb stores in-frame clones only, minus some. The sample includes fewer than 150,000 clones, roughly 56% of them seen just once. Treatment in this sample: oral pan-JAK inhibitor, 5-10 mg twice daily. The specimen comprised CD4+ T cells sorted from blood, sampled at week 24, from a patient treated with tofacitinib. This sequence originates from a human donor with alopecia areata.

CDR3 DNA: TGCGCCAGCAGTTCCCAGGGTTACGGCTATGGCTACACCTTC. Amino acid sequence: CASSSQGYGYGYTF. The gene calls are TRBV5-1 and TRBJ1-2; tentative D call: TRBD1 (5 bases). Trimming took off 5 bases at V and 4 bases at J, with 15 bases between the two ends. The germline CDR1 and CDR2 sequences are SGHRS and YFSETQ. This CDR3 comprises 14 residues.